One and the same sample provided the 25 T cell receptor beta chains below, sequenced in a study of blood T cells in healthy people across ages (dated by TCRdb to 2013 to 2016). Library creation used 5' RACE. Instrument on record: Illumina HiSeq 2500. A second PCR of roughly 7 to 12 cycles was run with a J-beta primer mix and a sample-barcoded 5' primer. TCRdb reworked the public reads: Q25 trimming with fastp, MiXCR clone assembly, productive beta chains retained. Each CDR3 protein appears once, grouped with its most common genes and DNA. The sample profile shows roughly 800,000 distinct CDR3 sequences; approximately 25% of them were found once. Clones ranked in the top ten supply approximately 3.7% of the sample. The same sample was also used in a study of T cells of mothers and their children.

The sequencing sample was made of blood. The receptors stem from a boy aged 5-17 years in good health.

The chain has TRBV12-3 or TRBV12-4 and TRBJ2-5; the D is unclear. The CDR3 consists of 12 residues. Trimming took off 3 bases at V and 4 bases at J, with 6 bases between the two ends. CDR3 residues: CASSFVVETQYF. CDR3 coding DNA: TGTGCCAGCAGTTTTGTCGTAGAGACCCAGTACTTC.

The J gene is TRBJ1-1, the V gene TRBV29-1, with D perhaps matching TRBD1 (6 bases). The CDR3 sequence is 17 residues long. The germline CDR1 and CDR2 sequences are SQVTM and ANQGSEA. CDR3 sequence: CTVFLLWDKRRGTEAFF. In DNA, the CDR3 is TGCACCGTCTTTCTGCTGTGGGACAAACGGAGGGGCACTGAAGCTTTCTTT.

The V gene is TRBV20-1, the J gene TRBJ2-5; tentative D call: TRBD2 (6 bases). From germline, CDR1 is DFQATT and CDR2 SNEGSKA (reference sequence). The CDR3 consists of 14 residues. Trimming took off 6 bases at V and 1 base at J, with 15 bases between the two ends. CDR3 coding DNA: TGCAGTGCGAGTCCCCGCGGGGCCCAAGAGACCCAGTACTTC. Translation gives CSASPRGAQETQYF.

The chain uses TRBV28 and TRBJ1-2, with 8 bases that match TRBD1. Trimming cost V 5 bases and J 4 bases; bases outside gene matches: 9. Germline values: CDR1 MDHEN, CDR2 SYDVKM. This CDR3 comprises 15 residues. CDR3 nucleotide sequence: TGTGCCAGCAGTCCCCCCAACAGGGGGTCCTATGGCTACACCTTC. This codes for CASSPPNRGSYGYTF.

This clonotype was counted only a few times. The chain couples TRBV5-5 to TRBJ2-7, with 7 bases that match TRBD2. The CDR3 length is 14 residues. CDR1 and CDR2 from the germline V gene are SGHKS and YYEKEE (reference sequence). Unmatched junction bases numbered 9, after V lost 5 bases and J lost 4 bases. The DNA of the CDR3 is TGTGCCAGCAGACTTACTAGCGTCGCGTACGAGCAGTACTTC. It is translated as CASRLTSVAYEQYF. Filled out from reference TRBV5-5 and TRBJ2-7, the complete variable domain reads DAGVTQSPTHLIKTRGQQVTLRCSPISGHKSVSWYQQVLGQGPQFIFQYYEKEERGRGNFPDRFSARQFPNYSSELNVNALLLGDSALYLCASRLTSVAYEQYFGPGTRLTVT.

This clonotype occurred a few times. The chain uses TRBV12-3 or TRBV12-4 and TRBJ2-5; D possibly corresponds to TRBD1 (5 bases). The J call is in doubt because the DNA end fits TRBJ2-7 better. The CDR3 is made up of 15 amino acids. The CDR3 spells CASSLEPRAGDEQYF. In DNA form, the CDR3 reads TGTGCCAGCAGTTTAGAGCCCAGGGCAGGCGACGAGCAGTACTTC.

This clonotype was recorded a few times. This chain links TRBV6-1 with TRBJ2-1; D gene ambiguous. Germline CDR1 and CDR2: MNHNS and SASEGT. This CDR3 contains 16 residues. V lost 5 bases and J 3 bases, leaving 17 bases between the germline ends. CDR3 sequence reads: CASSRGTPGVYNEQFF. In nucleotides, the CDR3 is TGTGCCAGCAGTCGAGGAACTCCGGGTGTCTACAATGAGCAGTTCTTC.

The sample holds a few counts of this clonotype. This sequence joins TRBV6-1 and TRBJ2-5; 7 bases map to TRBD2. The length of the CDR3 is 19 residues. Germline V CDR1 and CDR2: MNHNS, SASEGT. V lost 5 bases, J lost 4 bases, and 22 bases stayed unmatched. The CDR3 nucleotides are TGTGCCAGCAGTAGGCCGGGGACTCTTAGCGGGCCCCGCCCAGAGACCCAGTACTTC. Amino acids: CASSRPGTLSGPRPETQYF.

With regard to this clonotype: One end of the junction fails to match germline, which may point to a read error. CDR3 in DNA: TGTGCCAGCAGTTTACCGGACAGGCTCAAGGAGCAGTGCTTC. It codes for CASSLPDRLKEQCF. This chain links TRBV28 with TRBJ2-7; TRBD1 matches 7 bases. Germline loops: CDR1 MDHEN, CDR2 SYDVKM. This CDR3 comprises 14 residues.

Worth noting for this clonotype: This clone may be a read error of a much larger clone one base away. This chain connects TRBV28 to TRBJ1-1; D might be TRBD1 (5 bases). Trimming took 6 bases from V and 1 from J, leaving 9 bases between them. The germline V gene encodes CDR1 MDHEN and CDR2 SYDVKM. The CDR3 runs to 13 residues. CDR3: CASRSTANTEAFF. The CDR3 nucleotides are TGTGCCAGCAGGTCGACAGCGAACACTGAAGCTTTCTTT.

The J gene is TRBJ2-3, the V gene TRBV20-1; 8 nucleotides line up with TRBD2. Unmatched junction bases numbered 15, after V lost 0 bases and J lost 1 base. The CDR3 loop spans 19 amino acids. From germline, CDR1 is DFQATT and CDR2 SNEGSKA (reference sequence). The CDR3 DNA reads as TGCAGTGCTAGAGACCGGGAGGGGACTCTAACCCGGGGCACAGATACGCAGTATTTT. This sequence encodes CSARDREGTLTRGTDTQYF.

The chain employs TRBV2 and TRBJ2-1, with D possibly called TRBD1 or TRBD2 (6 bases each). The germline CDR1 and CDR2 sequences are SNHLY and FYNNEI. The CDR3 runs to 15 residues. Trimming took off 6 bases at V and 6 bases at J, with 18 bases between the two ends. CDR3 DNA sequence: TGTGCCAGCAGGAGGGTGGGGGGCGCCTTCAATGAGCAGTTCTTC. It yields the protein CASRRVGGAFNEQFF.

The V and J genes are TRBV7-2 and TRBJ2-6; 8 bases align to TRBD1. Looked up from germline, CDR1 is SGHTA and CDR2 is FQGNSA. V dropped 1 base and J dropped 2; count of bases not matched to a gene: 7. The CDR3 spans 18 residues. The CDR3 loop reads CASSLVAGGYTGANVLTF. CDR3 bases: TGTGCCAGCAGCTTAGTTGCAGGGGGCTATACTGGGGCCAACGTCCTGACTTTC.

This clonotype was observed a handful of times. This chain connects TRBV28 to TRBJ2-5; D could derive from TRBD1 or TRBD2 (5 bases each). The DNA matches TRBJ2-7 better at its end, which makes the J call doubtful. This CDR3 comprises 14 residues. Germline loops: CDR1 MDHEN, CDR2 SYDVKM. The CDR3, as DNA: TGTGCCAGCACTGACCCGGGACGGTCCTACGAGCAGTACTTC. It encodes CASTDPGRSYEQYF.

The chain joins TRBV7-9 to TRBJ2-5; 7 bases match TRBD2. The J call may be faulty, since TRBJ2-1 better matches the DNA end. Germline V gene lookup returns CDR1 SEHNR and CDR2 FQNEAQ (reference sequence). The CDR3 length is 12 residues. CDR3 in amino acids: CASSFLAGEQFF. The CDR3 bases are TGTGCCAGCAGCTTCTTAGCGGGCGAGCAGTTCTTC.

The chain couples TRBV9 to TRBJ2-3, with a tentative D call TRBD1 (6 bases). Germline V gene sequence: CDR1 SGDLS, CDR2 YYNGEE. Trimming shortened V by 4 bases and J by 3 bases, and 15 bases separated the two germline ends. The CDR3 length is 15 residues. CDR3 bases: TGTGCCAGCAGCCCCCCCCCGAGGGGGACAGATACGCAGTATTTT. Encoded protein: CASSPPPRGTDTQYF.

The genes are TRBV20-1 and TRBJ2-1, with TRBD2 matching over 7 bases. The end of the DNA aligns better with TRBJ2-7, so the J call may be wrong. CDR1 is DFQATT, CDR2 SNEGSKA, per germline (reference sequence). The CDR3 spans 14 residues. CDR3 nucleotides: TGCAGTGCTGGCGTGTGGCGGGAGACTGACGAGCAGTACTTC. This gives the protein CSAGVWRETDEQYF.

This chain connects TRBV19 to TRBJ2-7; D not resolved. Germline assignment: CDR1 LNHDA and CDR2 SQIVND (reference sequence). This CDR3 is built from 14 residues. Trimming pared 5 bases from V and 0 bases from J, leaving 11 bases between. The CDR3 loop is CASSEQGPSYEQYF. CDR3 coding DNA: TGTGCCAGTAGTGAACAAGGACCCTCCTACGAGCAGTACTTC.

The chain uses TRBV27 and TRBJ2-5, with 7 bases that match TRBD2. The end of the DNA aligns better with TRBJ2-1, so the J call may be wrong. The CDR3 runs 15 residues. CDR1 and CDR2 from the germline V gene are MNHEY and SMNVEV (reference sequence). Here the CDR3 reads CASSLLAEGRDEQFF. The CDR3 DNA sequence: TGTGCCAGCAGTTTATTAGCAGAGGGGAGGGATGAGCAGTTCTTC.

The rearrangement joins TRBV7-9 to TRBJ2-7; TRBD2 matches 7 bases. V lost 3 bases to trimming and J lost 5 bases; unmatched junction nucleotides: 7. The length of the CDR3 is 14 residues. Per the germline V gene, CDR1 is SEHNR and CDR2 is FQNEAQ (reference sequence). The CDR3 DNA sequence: TGTGCCAGCAGCTTTGCGGGAGCTGGGAACGAGCAGTACTTC. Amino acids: CASSFAGAGNEQYF.

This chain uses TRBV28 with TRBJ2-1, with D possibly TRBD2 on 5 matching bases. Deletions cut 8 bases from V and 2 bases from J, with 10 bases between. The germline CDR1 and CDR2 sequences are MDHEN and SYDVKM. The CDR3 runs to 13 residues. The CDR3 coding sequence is TGTGCCAGCTGGAGGAAACCCTACAATGAGCAGTTCTTC. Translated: CASWRKPYNEQFF.

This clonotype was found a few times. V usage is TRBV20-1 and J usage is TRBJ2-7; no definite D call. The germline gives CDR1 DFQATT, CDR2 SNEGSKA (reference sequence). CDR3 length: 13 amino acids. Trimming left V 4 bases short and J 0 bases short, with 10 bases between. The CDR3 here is CSAMGGTSYEQYF. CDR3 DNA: TGCAGTGCTATGGGCGGCACCTCCTACGAGCAGTACTTC.

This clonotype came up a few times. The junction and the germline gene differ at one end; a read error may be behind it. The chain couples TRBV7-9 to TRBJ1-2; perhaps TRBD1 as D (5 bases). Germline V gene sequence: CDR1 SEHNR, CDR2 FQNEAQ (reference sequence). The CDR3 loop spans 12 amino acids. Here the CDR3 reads CASTRQNYGYTF. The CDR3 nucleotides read TGTGCCAGCACCCGACAGAACTATGGTTACACCTTC.

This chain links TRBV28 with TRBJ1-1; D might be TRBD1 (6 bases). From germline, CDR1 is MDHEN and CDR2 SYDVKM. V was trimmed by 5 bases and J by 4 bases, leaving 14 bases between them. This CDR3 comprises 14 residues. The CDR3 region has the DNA TGTGCCAGCAGTCAAACAGGGAGGGGCACTGAAGCTTTCTTT. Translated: CASSQTGRGTEAFF.

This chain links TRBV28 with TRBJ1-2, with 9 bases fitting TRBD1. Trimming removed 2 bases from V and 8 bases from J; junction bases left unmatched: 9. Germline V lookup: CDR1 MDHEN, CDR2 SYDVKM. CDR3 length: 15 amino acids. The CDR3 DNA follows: TGTGCCAGCAGTTTACAGGACAGGGGAATCAGGGGCTACACCTTC. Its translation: CASSLQDRGIRGYTF.